Each of the 18 T cell receptor beta chains below was sequenced from the same sample in a study of blood T cell repertoires in COVID-19. The data were produced by immunoSEQ multiplex PCR, yet TCRdb's version contains in-frame clones alone and is incomplete. The profile shows roughly 180,000 clones, roughly 80% of them singletons. Sequencing was performed on PBMCs or T cells enriched from blood (not recorded which). These TCRs come from a woman between 35 and 50 years old with acute COVID-19.

The chain employs TRBV7-2 and TRBJ1-2; TRBD1 might be the D (6 bases). This CDR3 has 14 amino acids. Germline V gives CDR1 SGHTA, CDR2 FQGNSA. Trimming left V 1 base short and J 4 bases short, with 10 bases between. The CDR3 is CASSLGQGTYGYTF. The CDR3 DNA reads TGTGCCAGCAGCTTAGGGCAGGGGACCTATGGCTACACCTTC. Full variable domain (remainder filled in from reference TRBV7-2 and TRBJ1-2): GAGVSQSPSNKVTEKGKDVELRCDPISGHTALYWYRQSLGQGLEFLIYFQGNSAPDKSGLPSDRFSAERTGGSVSTLTIQRTQQEDSAVYLCASSLGQGTYGYTFGSGTRLTVV.

This chain connects TRBV10-3 to TRBJ1-2; D may be TRBD1 (6 bases). Germline CDR1 and CDR2: ENHRY and SYGVKD. V gave up 7 bases and J gave up 0 bases, with 30 bases separating them. CDR3 size: 20 residues. The CDR3 loop reads CAITEELIAGAPRANYGYTF. For the CDR3, the DNA is TGTGCCATCACAGAAGAGCTTATCGCAGGGGCACCTCGAGCTAACTATGGCTACACCTTC.

The V and J genes are TRBV7-9 and TRBJ1-1; no definite D call. Germline-derived CDR1 and CDR2 are SEHNR and FQNEAQ (reference sequence). This CDR3 has 16 residues. Trimming took off 1 base at V and 0 bases at J, with 12 bases between the two ends. DNA for the CDR3: TGTGCCAGCAGCTTAGTTTTCAACTCTTTGAACACTGAAGCTTTCTTT. Residues: CASSLVFNSLNTEAFF.

J is TRBJ2-7 and V is TRBV4-1, with 7 bases fitting TRBD1. V shed 0 bases, J shed 2 bases, and the junction held 7 bases outside the gene matches. The germline V gene has CDR1 MGHRA and CDR2 YSYEKL. This CDR3 comprises 16 residues. CDR3 region: CASSQDFRDSTYEQYF. DNA of the CDR3: TGCGCCAGCAGCCAAGACTTTAGGGACAGTACCTACGAGCAGTACTTC.

This rearrangement joins TRBV19 to TRBJ2-1; 13 bases fit TRBD2. CDR1 is LNHDA and CDR2 is SQIVND in the germline V gene (reference sequence). The trim removed 4 bases at V and 6 bases at J, leaving 15 bases unmatched. The CDR3 spans 19 residues. The CDR3 nucleotides are TGTGCCAGTAGTAGCCCCATCGGGACTAGCGGGACGCTAGGCAATGAGCAGTTCTTC. Translating gives CASSSPIGTSGTLGNEQFF.

DNA of the CDR3: TGTGCCAGCAGCTTCAGGGATGAGCAGTTCTTC. It translates to CASSFRDEQFF. The chain combines TRBV7-8 with TRBJ2-1; D might be TRBD1 (5 bases). The CDR3 covers 11 residues. V was cut by 3 bases and J by 8 bases, with 5 bases left in between. Germline CDR1 is SGHVS and CDR2 is FQNEAQ.

The chain carries TRBV3-1 (or the pseudogene TRBV3-2) and TRBJ1-2; TRBD1 matches 9 bases. J was trimmed by 1 base and V by 4 bases; bases with no gene match: 1. The CDR3 runs 14 residues. CDR1 LGHDT and CDR2 YNNKEL come from the germline V gene (reference sequence). CDR3 region: CASSRQGDNYGYTF. CDR3 coding DNA: TGTGCCAGCAGCCGACAGGGGGATAACTATGGCTACACCTTC.

This chain links TRBV30 with TRBJ1-5; 8 bases align to TRBD1. The CDR3 spans 15 residues. Germline V gene lookup returns CDR1 GTSNPN and CDR2 SVGIG (reference sequence). Trimming removed 1 base from V and 6 bases from J; junction bases left unmatched: 8. The DNA for the CDR3 is TGTGCCTGGAGTGCCGGACAGGGAGGGGGTCAGCCCCAGCATTTT. Encoded protein: CAWSAGQGGGQPQHF.

This chain links TRBV18 with TRBJ2-7, with TRBD1 matching over 7 bases. Trimming cost V 1 base and J 6 bases; bases outside gene matches: 9. The germline V gene encodes CDR1 KGHSH and CDR2 LQKENI. The CDR3 runs to 15 residues. For the CDR3, the DNA is TGTGCCAGCTCACCACTCCCAGGGGGAGCCGGCGAGCAGTACTTC. Its protein is CASSPLPGGAGEQYF.

V and J are TRBV4-2 and TRBJ2-1; TRBD2 matches 10 bases. The CDR3 loop spans 13 amino acids. Germline V lookup: CDR1 LGHNA, CDR2 YNFKEQ. V lost 7 bases, J lost 7 bases, and 4 bases stayed unmatched. The CDR3 protein is CASKAGGENEQFF. DNA for the CDR3: TGTGCCAGCAAAGCGGGAGGGGAAAATGAGCAGTTCTTC.

The V and J genes are TRBV7-9 and TRBJ2-5; D possibly corresponds to TRBD2 (8 bases). From germline, CDR1 is SEHNR and CDR2 FQNEAQ (reference sequence). Trimming removed 4 bases from V and 2 bases from J, with 20 bases in between. The CDR3 runs to 17 residues. The CDR3 region is CASSSDRDPSGQETQYF. CDR3 DNA sequence: TGTGCCAGCAGCTCCGACAGGGACCCTAGCGGGCAAGAGACCCAGTACTTC.

The chain combines TRBV5-1 with TRBJ2-5; TRBD2 is a possible D gene (5 bases). This CDR3 is 12 amino acids long. CDR1 and CDR2 (germline): SGHRS, YFSETQ. V lost 1 base, J lost 9 bases, and 10 bases lay in between. CDR3 DNA: TGCGCCAGCAGCTTGACCTTGGAGGCCCAGTACTTC. Its translation: CASSLTLEAQYF.

The chain combines TRBV28 with TRBJ2-5, with D perhaps TRBD1 (6 bases). The CDR3 sequence is 18 residues long. The V end lost 7 bases, the J end lost 5 bases, and 29 bases lay between the germline ends. The germline V gene has CDR1 MDHEN and CDR2 SYDVKM. CDR3 residues: CASTTLPQLRTGSETQYF. DNA of the CDR3: TGTGCCAGCACCACCCTCCCCCAACTCCGTACAGGGTCTGAGACCCAGTACTTC.

CDR3 DNA sequence: TGTGCCAGCAGCCAATTTAGCGGGAGTACCACCGGGGAGCTGTTTTTT. Translation: CASSQFSGSTTGELFF. The V and J genes are TRBV4-2 and TRBJ2-2; TRBD2 agrees at 9 bases. With V trimmed by 2 bases and J by 4 bases, 5 bases remained unmatched. The germline gives CDR1 LGHNA, CDR2 YNFKEQ. The CDR3 totals 16 residues.

The chain carries TRBV7-8 and TRBJ2-2; D is possibly TRBD2 (5 bases). This CDR3 has 14 residues. The V and J ends lost 5 bases and 2 bases respectively, with 9 bases between them. Germline V gene lookup returns CDR1 SGHVS and CDR2 FQNEAQ. The CDR3 loop reads CASSPGSNTGELFF. In DNA, the CDR3 is TGTGCCAGCAGCCCGGGATCCAACACCGGGGAGCTGTTTTTT.

The chain employs TRBV3-1 (or the pseudogene TRBV3-2) and TRBJ1-2; 9 bases agree with TRBD1. V shed 6 bases and J 8 bases; nucleotides not matched to a gene: 7. The CDR3 sequence is 13 residues long. Germline V gene sequence: CDR1 LGHDT, CDR2 YNNKEL (reference sequence). CDR3 DNA: TGTGCCAGCAGACGCCGGGACAGGGAAGGCTACACCTTC. It codes for CASRRRDREGYTF.

This clone was counted a single time. The chain is built from TRBV5-4 and TRBJ2-1; 12 positions match TRBD2. The CDR3 is made up of 16 amino acids. With V trimmed by 4 bases and J by 0 bases, 2 bases remained unmatched. The germline V gene encodes CDR1 SGHNT and CDR2 YYREEE (reference sequence). The CDR3 bases are TGTGCCAGCAGCCGGACTAGCGGGGCCTCCTACAATGAGCAGTTCTTC. Its protein product is CASSRTSGASYNEQFF.

The J gene is TRBJ1-1, the V gene TRBV7-2; no clear D. The CDR3 spans 16 residues. Trimming cost V 1 base and J 3 bases, with 15 bases left between them. Germline-derived CDR1 and CDR2 are SGHTA and FQGNSA. CDR3 loop: CASSLGQSGWDTEAFF. Written as DNA, the CDR3 is TGTGCCAGCAGCTTAGGGCAGTCGGGGTGGGACACTGAAGCTTTCTTT.